The 22 T cell receptor beta chains in this list originate from one sample, sequenced in a study of T cells in Graves' hyperthyroidism and ophthalmopathy. The CDR3 regions of TCR beta were amplified from RNA transcripts. The HTBI primer set served for first-round RT-PCR of the TCR CDR3. One entry per CDR3 protein, called by TCRdb with MiXCR from the multiplex PCR reads. In the table there are 480,000 or so distinct CDR3 sequences, roughly an eighth of which are singletons. Material: blood. Receptors originate from a young woman with Graves' hyperthyroidism.

This clonotype was counted ten times or more. V and J are TRBV12-3 or TRBV12-4 and TRBJ2-1; 8 nucleotides match TRBD1. Trimming took 0 bases from V and 5 from J; bases not matched to a gene: 6. This CDR3 has 16 residues. The CDR3 DNA reads TGTGCCAGCAGTTTAGCCGCACAGGGGGTTGACAATGAGCAGTTCTTC. This gives the protein CASSLAAQGVDNEQFF.

This clonotype was recorded many times. V and J are TRBV5-1 and TRBJ2-3; 7 bases are a match to TRBD1. The CDR3 sequence is 14 residues long. V lost 2 bases to trimming and J lost 1 base; unmatched junction nucleotides: 1. Germline V gene sequence: CDR1 SGHRS, CDR2 YFSETQ. CDR3 DNA: TGCGCCAGCAGCTTAGGGACAGGCACAGATACGCAGTATTTT. Its translation: CASSLGTGTDTQYF.

There are many counts of this clonotype. This chain connects TRBV9 to TRBJ1-1; D unresolved. V gave up 1 base and J gave up 4 bases, with 8 bases separating them. The CDR3 is 13 amino acids. Germline assignment: CDR1 SGDLS and CDR2 YYNGEE. This CDR3 reads CASSVSGLTEAFF. The CDR3 DNA reads TGTGCCAGCAGCGTATCGGGTCTCACTGAAGCTTTCTTT.

This clonotype was recorded at least ten times. V gene TRBV5-1 combines with J gene TRBJ2-7; 9 bases line up with TRBD1. Germline V gene lookup returns CDR1 SGHRS and CDR2 YFSETQ. CDR3 length: 14 amino acids. Trimming removed 5 bases from V and 1 base from J; junction bases left unmatched: 4. CDR3 protein: CASRPGQGSYEQYF. CDR3 sequence (DNA): TGCGCCAGCAGACCGGGACAGGGATCCTACGAGCAGTACTTC.

In its sample, this clonotype was seen many times. The V gene is TRBV5-5, the J gene TRBJ2-3, with TRBD1 matching 9 bases. Germline assignment: CDR1 SGHKS and CDR2 YYEKEE (reference sequence). Germline trimming cut 4 bases from V and 1 base from J; bases unmatched to any gene: 4. The length of the CDR3 is 15 residues. The CDR3 nucleotides are TGTGCCAGCAGCCCGAGGGACAGGGGCACAGATACGCAGTATTTT. This sequence encodes CASSPRDRGTDTQYF.

This clonotype came up many times. V is TRBV12-5 and J is TRBJ2-3; TRBD2 is a possible D gene (5 bases). CDR1 is LGHNT and CDR2 is FRNRAP in the germline V gene. Trimming pared 7 bases from V and 6 bases from J, leaving 17 bases between. The CDR3 is 14 residues long. Here the CDR3 reads CASALAQVGDTQYF. For the CDR3, the DNA is TGTGCTAGTGCATTAGCGCAGGTGGGCGATACGCAGTATTTT.

This clonotype was picked up a small number of times. The chain has TRBV19 and TRBJ1-2; 9 bases are shared with TRBD1. The J segment lost 2 bases and the V segment lost 0 bases, leaving 10 bases of the junction unmatched. Germline V gene data show CDR1 as LNHDA and CDR2 as SQIVND (reference sequence). The length of the CDR3 is 18 residues. In DNA, the CDR3 is TGTGCCAGTAGTATAGACCACTACAGGGGGCTGTGGAACTATGGCTACACCTTC. This translates into CASSIDHYRGLWNYGYTF.

This clonotype was seen many times. The rearrangement joins TRBV3-1 to TRBJ2-7; no firm D call. The germline V and J ends were trimmed by 0 bases and 5 bases, with 5 bases remaining between them. Germline CDR1 is LGHDT and CDR2 is YNNKEL (reference sequence). This CDR3 is built from 12 residues. The CDR3 DNA follows: TGTGCCAGCAGCCAAGATCCCCACGAGCAGTACGTC. Protein sequence: CASSQDPHEQYV.

This sequence joins TRBV12-3 or TRBV12-4 and TRBJ2-1; 7 bases align to TRBD2. CDR3 size: 16 residues. The junction had 8 bases not matched to a gene; V was cut back by 6 bases and J by 0 bases. The CDR3 DNA sequence: TGTGCCAGCAGGCTAACTAGCGCCAGCTCCTACAATGAGCAGTTCTTC. Its protein product is CASRLTSASSYNEQFF.

Only a few counts were recorded for this clonotype. The chain links TRBV20-1 to TRBJ2-7; 9 bases agree with TRBD2. J was trimmed by 0 bases and V by 0 bases; bases with no gene match: 9. The germline V gene has CDR1 DFQATT and CDR2 SNEGSKA (reference sequence). The length of the CDR3 is 17 residues. The CDR3 DNA reads TGCAGTGCTAGAGATCCGCTAGGCGGGAGGGCCTCCTACGAGCAGTACTTC. Translating it yields CSARDPLGGRASYEQYF.

There are many counts of this clonotype. This chain uses TRBV2 with TRBJ1-1; D is undetermined. There are 13 residues in the CDR3. V lost 6 bases to trimming and J lost 6 bases, with 14 bases between them. CDR1 is SNHLY, CDR2 FYNNEI, per germline. CDR3 region: CASRLQGWAEAFF. The CDR3 bases are TGTGCCAGCAGGCTACAAGGCTGGGCTGAAGCTTTCTTT.

This clonotype showed up just a few times. The V and J genes are TRBV6-1 and TRBJ1-2; no clear D gene. V was shortened by 1 base and J by 2 bases, with 5 bases between the two germline ends. Germline CDR1 is MNHNS and CDR2 is SASEGT. The CDR3 is made up of 13 amino acids. For the CDR3, the DNA is TGTGCCAGCAGTGAAGAAGCCAACTATGGCTACACCTTC. Its translation is CASSEEANYGYTF.

The chain joins TRBV6-4 to TRBJ2-3; 11 bases agree with TRBD2. Germline CDR1 MRHNA, CDR2 SNTAGT. This CDR3 is 18 amino acids long. J was trimmed by 1 base and V by 4 bases; bases with no gene match: 10. DNA for the CDR3: TGTGCCAGCAGTGTCTGGACTAGCGGGCCTTACCGCACAGATACGCAGTATTTT. Translating gives CASSVWTSGPYRTDTQYF.

The chain has TRBV28 and TRBJ2-1, with 8 nucleotides matching TRBD2. V shed 4 bases, J shed 7 bases, and the junction held 9 bases outside the gene matches. This CDR3 has 15 amino acids. In germline, CDR1 is MDHEN, CDR2 SYDVKM. The CDR3 here is CASSSPRAGVNEQFF. The DNA of the CDR3 is TGTGCCAGCAGTTCCCCGAGAGCGGGAGTAAATGAGCAGTTCTTC.

In its sample, this clonotype was seen a few times. J is TRBJ1-1 and V is TRBV11-3, with D maybe TRBD1 (5 bases). The V and J ends lost 4 bases and 4 bases respectively, with 16 bases between them. Germline V CDR1 and CDR2: SGHNT, YENEEA. The CDR3 covers 15 residues. CDR3 sequence: CASSSWALGGTEAFF. The CDR3 coding sequence is TGTGCCAGCAGCTCGTGGGCGTTGGGGGGCACTGAAGCTTTCTTT.

This clonotype was recorded many times. The genes are TRBV12-3 or TRBV12-4 and TRBJ2-1; 12 nucleotides agree with TRBD2. V shed 7 bases, J shed 7 bases, and the junction held 8 bases outside the gene matches. The CDR3 totals 15 residues. The CDR3 spells CASIPGLAGKNEQFF. CDR3 bases: TGTGCCAGCATCCCCGGACTAGCGGGAAAAAATGAGCAGTTCTTC.

This clonotype occurred many times. The chain has TRBV24-1 and TRBJ2-3; 10 nucleotides line up with TRBD2. Per the germline V gene, CDR1 is KGHDR and CDR2 is SFDVKD. The CDR3 length is 17 residues. V lost 5 bases to trimming and J lost 4 bases; unmatched junction nucleotides: 11. The CDR3 DNA is TGTGCCACCAGTGCCCCGAGCGGGAGGGCCTCTTCAGATACGCAGTATTTT. Protein sequence: CATSAPSGRASSDTQYF.

This clonotype was seen only a few times. V gene TRBV3-1 combines with J gene TRBJ2-2; a weak D match, TRBD1 (5 bases). The CDR3 is made up of 16 amino acids. The V gene lost 0 bases and the J gene lost 11 bases, with 19 bases spanning the gap. Germline values: CDR1 LGHDT, CDR2 YNNKEL (reference sequence). The CDR3 bases are TGTGCCAGCAGCCAAGATAGGGTCAGCCCTAGGGGAGAGCTGTTTTTT. Its translation: CASSQDRVSPRGELFF.

This clonotype was seen a handful of times. The rearrangement uses TRBV4-1 and TRBJ1-5; 7 bases line up with TRBD1. This CDR3 is 15 amino acids long. The ends lost 0 bases at V and 7 bases at J; junction bases unmatched: 6. Germline values: CDR1 MGHRA, CDR2 YSYEKL. In DNA, the CDR3 is TGCGCCAGCAGCCAAGAACGGCAGGGGGGGCAGCCCCAGCATTTT. Its translation is CASSQERQGGQPQHF.

This clonotype was observed at least ten times. The chain recombines TRBV2 with TRBJ2-1; D not certain. Germline values: CDR1 SNHLY, CDR2 FYNNEI. V was pared by 2 bases and J by 3 bases, with 26 bases between. This CDR3 is 20 amino acids long. CDR3 DNA sequence: TGTGCCAGCAGTGAATTTCCCGGGCCTAGTTTTGACCTCTACTACAATGAGCAGTTCTTC. It specifies CASSEFPGPSFDLYYNEQFF.

In its sample, this clonotype was seen many times. V is TRBV12-3 or TRBV12-4 and J is TRBJ2-1, with 10 bases aligning to TRBD2. With 6 bases clipped from V and 6 bases from J, the junction kept 11 bases outside the gene matches. The CDR3 is 16 residues long. The chain's CDR3 is CASSDITSGTRNEQFF. Here the CDR3 DNA reads TGTGCCAGCAGCGACATCACTAGCGGGACCCGCAATGAGCAGTTCTTC.

This clonotype was seen only a few times. The chain employs TRBV20-1 and TRBJ2-7, with 13 bases matching TRBD2. Germline-derived CDR1 and CDR2 are DFQATT and SNEGSKA (reference sequence). V gave up 0 bases and J gave up 2 bases; unmatched junction bases: 7. The CDR3 is 17 amino acids. The CDR3 region has the DNA TGCAGTGCTAGAGATCGGTCTGGGACTAGCGGGACCTACGAGCAGTACTTC. Amino acids: CSARDRSGTSGTYEQYF.